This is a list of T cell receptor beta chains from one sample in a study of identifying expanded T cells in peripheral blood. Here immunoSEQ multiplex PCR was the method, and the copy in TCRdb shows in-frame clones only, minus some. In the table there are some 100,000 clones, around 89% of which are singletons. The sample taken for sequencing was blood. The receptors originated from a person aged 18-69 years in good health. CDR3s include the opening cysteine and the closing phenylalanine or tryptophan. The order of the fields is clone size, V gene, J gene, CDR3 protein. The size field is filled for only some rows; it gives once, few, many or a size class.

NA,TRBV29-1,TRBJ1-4,CSVGSRGYEKLFF
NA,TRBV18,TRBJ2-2,CASSRPFSSQFPTGELFF
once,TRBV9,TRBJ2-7,CASSVRDTQDYEQYF
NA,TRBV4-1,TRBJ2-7,CASSQGLADSYEQYF
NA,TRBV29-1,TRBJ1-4,CSVERGTGVEKLFF
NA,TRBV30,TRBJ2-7,CAWDRGVSSEQYF
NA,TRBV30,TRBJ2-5,CAWSFERRGALQETQYF
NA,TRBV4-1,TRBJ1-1,CASSHFADTEAFF
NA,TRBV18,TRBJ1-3,CASSPGRWASGNTIYF
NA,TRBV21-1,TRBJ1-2,CASSNTGGDYGYTF
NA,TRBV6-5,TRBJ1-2,CASSPGPYGYTF
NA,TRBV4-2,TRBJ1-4,CASSLSAAGDATNEKLFF
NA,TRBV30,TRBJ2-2,CAWKRAASGGTGELFF
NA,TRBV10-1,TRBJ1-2,CASSERRDYGYTF
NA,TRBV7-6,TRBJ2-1,CASSLGLAGGWNEQFF
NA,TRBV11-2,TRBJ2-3,CASKQQLAGAGDTQYF
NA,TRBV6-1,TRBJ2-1,CASSEGVRGYNEQFF
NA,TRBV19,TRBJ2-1,CATRDFPSYNEQFF
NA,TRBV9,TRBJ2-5,CASSPRTGTQETQYF
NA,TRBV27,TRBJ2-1,CASSSRGFRGYNEQFF
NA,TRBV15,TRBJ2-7,CATSRASGTGFAEQYF
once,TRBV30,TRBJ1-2,CACQQGVTYGYTF
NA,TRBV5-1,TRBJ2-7,CASSSDPTGSNEQYF
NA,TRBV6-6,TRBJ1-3,CASTPTGSGNTIYF
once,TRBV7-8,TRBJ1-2,CASSLAGGDGYTF